The T cell receptor (beta chain) under discussion was sequenced for a study of identical twins. General study points: Sequences that were out-of-frame, alpha and twin-shared displayed an excess of low generation probability. Modelling approaches yielded underestimates of out-of-frame TCR alpha sharing between monozygotic twins. Invariant T cells like MAIT and iNKT could partly confound the zero-insertion analyses.

From the 5' RACE reads, TCRdb called clonotypes with MiXCR, one entry per CDR3 protein. Of approximately 670,000 distinct CDR3 sequences in the sample, around 6.1% were seen once. Only healthy Caucasians were enrolled as donors. This clonotype was counted many times. Its antigen is still unknown. The clonotype comes from a man aged 18-30 years in good health. Sample: naive T cells sorted from blood.

CDR3 in amino acids: CASSLADLRYEQFF. CDR3 DNA sequence: TGCGCCAGCAGCTTGGCGGACTTGAGGTATGAGCAGTTCTTC. The chain has TRBV5-1 and TRBJ2-1; D may be TRBD2 (5 bases). CDR3 length equals 14 residues. Trimming removed 0 bases at V and 8 bases at J, with 12 bases between. The germline V gene has CDR1 SGHRS and CDR2 YFSETQ.